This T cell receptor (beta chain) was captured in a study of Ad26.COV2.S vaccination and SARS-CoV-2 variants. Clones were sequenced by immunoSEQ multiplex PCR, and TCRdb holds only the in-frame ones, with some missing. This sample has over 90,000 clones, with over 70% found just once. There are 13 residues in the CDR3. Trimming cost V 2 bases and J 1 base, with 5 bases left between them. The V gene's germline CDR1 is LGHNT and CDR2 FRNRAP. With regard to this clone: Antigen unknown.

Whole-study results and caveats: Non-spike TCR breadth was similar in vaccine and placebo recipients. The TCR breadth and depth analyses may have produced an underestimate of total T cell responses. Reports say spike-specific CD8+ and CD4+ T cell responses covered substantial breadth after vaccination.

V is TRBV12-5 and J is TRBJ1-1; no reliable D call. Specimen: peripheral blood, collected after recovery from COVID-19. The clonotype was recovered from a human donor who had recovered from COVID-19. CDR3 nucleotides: TGTGCTAGTGGTTTGCGGCAGAACACTGAAGCTTTCTTT. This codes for CASGLRQNTEAFF.